These T cell receptor beta chains were read from a single sample in a study of pediatric ulcerative colitis. TCRdb's copy holds only in-frame clones and misses some; the assay was immunoSEQ multiplex PCR. The sample carries more than 50,000 clones, about 90% recorded once. The sample was blood. The receptors derive from a boy younger than 18 who was a control in a study of pediatric ulcerative colitis. CDR3s include the opening cysteine and the closing phenylalanine or tryptophan. A D gene is named only where the DNA matches it firmly. The size entry is marked missing in some rows and otherwise reads once, few, many or a size class.

cdr3_nt | cdr3_aa | v_call | d_call | clone_size | j_call
TGTGCCAGCAGCTCCAACGGTGGGGCTAACTATGGCTACACCTTC | CASSSNGGANYGYTF | TRBV7-2 | - | - | TRBJ1-2
TGTGCCAGCAGTGAAATGGGACAGAAGTACGAGCAGTACTTC | CASSEMGQKYEQYF | TRBV25-1 | TRBD1 | - | TRBJ2-7
TGCGCCAGCAGCCATCCGGTGGGAGGTCGGTACGAGCAGTACTTC | CASSHPVGGRYEQYF | TRBV4-1 | - | once | TRBJ2-7
TGTGCCAGCAGCGCCCGGGACAGGGTTTCTTCTGGAAACACCATATATTTT | CASSARDRVSSGNTIYF | TRBV9 | TRBD1 | - | TRBJ1-3
TGTGCCAGCAGTTTAACCACGTCTCTAGCGTCCGAGCAGTTCTTC | CASSLTTSLASEQFF | TRBV28 | - | - | TRBJ2-1
TGTGCCAGCAGCGTACAGGGTTTTGGAAACACCATATATTTT | CASSVQGFGNTIYF | TRBV9 | - | - | TRBJ1-3
TGTGCCAGCTCACTCGCCGACAGGGGTACTTCACCCCTCCACTTT | CASSLADRGTSPLHF | TRBV18 | TRBD1 | - | TRBJ1-6
TGCGCCAGCAGCCCGGGGACAGTCCGAATTGATACGCAGTATTTT | CASSPGTVRIDTQYF | TRBV4-3 | TRBD1 | - | TRBJ2-3
TGTGCCAGCAGCCCCCGGACAGGGGGTGGATTGGACGAGCAGTACTTC | CASSPRTGGGLDEQYF | TRBV7-2 | TRBD1 | - | TRBJ2-7
TGTGCCAGCAGTGACCGGGGTGTAAACACCGGGGAGCTGTTTTTT | CASSDRGVNTGELFF | TRBV2 | - | - | TRBJ2-2
TGTGCCAGCAGTGAAGCCTTCGTCCGGACCCTATACAATGAGCAGTTCTTC | CASSEAFVRTLYNEQFF | TRBV6-1 | - | - | TRBJ2-1
TGTGCCAGCTCACCACCTATCACCCCATCCAATGAGCAGTTCTTC | CASSPPITPSNEQFF | TRBV18 | - | - | TRBJ2-1
TGTGCCAGCAGTTTATCGATAGCAGGGGGGTTCTATGGCTACACCTTC | CASSLSIAGGFYGYTF | TRBV6-5 | TRBD1 | - | TRBJ1-2
TGTGCCAGCACCCGACAGGGGGCTGTCGAAAAACTGTTTTTT | CASTRQGAVEKLFF | TRBV25-1 | TRBD1 | - | TRBJ1-4
TGTGCCAGCAGCGTAGGCTCCGTAGGGTATAGCGGGCCGTACTACGAGCAGTACTTC | CASSVGSVGYSGPYYEQYF | TRBV9 | TRBD2 | - | TRBJ2-7
TGTGCCAGCAGCTTGGGACAGTCTGGGGCCAACGTCCTGACTTTC | CASSLGQSGANVLTF | TRBV7-9 | TRBD1 | - | TRBJ2-6